The 21 T cell receptor beta chains reported below all come from one sample, sequenced in a study of T cells after yellow fever vaccination. In TCRdb, the 5' RACE reads were re-called with MiXCR into one record per CDR3 protein. The table records approximately 550,000 distinct CDR3 sequences, roughly a fifth of them present only once. The source was PBMCs, collected 15 days after the yellow fever booster vaccination. These receptors were collected from a man aged 30 to 45 who received the YFV17D yellow fever vaccine.

This clonotype was seen only a few times. V is TRBV10-3 and J is TRBJ2-5, with D hard to call. Trimming cost V 2 bases and J 3 bases, with 13 bases left between them. Per germline, CDR1 ENHRY and CDR2 SYGVKD. The CDR3 spans 15 residues. The CDR3 DNA follows: TGTGCCATCAGTGAGCTGCAGTCCGCAAAAGAGACCCAGTACTTC. It codes for CAISELQSAKETQYF.

The genes are TRBV18 and TRBJ2-7; tentatively, D is TRBD1 (5 bases). The CDR3 extends over 14 amino acids. Trimming removed 1 base from V and 3 bases from J, with 10 bases in between. The V gene's germline CDR1 is KGHSH and CDR2 LQKENI. This CDR3 reads CASSPLGDGYEQYF. The CDR3 DNA sequence: TGTGCCAGCTCACCACTAGGGGATGGCTACGAGCAGTACTTC.

CDR3 DNA: TGCAGTGCTAGAGTTGGGAGAGGGGAGACCCAGTACTTC. This encodes CSARVGRGETQYF. The chain uses TRBV20-1 and TRBJ2-5, with D perhaps TRBD2 (5 bases). The CDR3 has 13 residues. Looked up from germline, CDR1 is DFQATT and CDR2 is SNEGSKA (reference sequence). Deletions cut 1 base from V and 5 bases from J, with 11 bases between.

The table lists this clonotype with a few counts. The genes are TRBV20-1 and TRBJ2-5, with D perhaps matching TRBD2 (5 bases). The CDR3 length is 12 residues. In germline, CDR1 is DFQATT, CDR2 SNEGSKA (reference sequence). Deletions cut 4 bases from V and 5 bases from J, with 11 bases between. The CDR3 DNA reads as TGCAGTGCTACCGGACTGGGGGAGACCCAGTACTTC. Amino acid sequence: CSATGLGETQYF.

The table lists this clonotype with a few counts. This chain joins TRBV20-1 and TRBJ1-1; no clear D gene. Germline loops: CDR1 DFQATT, CDR2 SNEGSKA (reference sequence). The CDR3 covers 13 residues. The germline V and J ends were trimmed by 3 bases and 0 bases, with 8 bases remaining between them. DNA of the CDR3: TGCAGTGCTAGCCCACACATGAACACTGAAGCTTTCTTT. This sequence encodes CSASPHMNTEAFF.

In this sample, this clonotype turned up a few times. This chain connects TRBV14 to TRBJ1-1; no clear D gene. The germline CDR1 and CDR2 sequences are SGHDN and FVKESK. Trimming cost V 4 bases and J 11 bases, with 20 bases left between them. There are 14 residues in the CDR3. The CDR3 DNA reads TGTGCCAGCAGCCCATCAGGAGCGGGTAGCGGTGCTTTCTTT. Encoded protein: CASSPSGAGSGAFF.

This clonotype has a count of ten or more. The V call is TRBV12-3 or TRBV12-4, the J call TRBJ1-3; D uncertain. V shed 2 bases and J shed 6 bases, with 5 bases lying between them. The CDR3 length is 12 residues. CDR3 sequence (DNA): TGTGCCAGCAGTTTACACGAAAACACCATATATTTT. Its protein is CASSLHENTIYF.

This clonotype was counted a few times. The gene calls are TRBV9 and TRBJ2-2; D gene unclear. The CDR3 consists of 15 residues. Per the germline V gene, CDR1 is SGDLS and CDR2 is YYNGEE. V lost 0 bases, J lost 2 bases, and 8 bases lay in between. The CDR3 sequence: CASSVGSLNTGELFF. The CDR3 DNA sequence: TGTGCCAGCAGCGTAGGGTCACTTAACACCGGGGAGCTGTTTTTT.

The genes are TRBV9 and TRBJ2-7, with D tentatively TRBD2 (6 bases). With 3 bases removed from V and 9 bases from J, the gap between germline ends came to 19 bases. The CDR3 loop spans 14 amino acids. Per germline, CDR1 SGDLS and CDR2 YYNGEE. The CDR3 region has the DNA TGTGCCAGCAGCGCCCCGGGACTGGATTTCAGGCAGTACTTC. Protein sequence: CASSAPGLDFRQYF.

The chain joins TRBV29-1 to TRBJ2-2, with D unresolved. This CDR3 comprises 12 residues. V was pared by 0 bases and J by 6 bases, with 5 bases between. Germline V gene lookup returns CDR1 SQVTM and CDR2 ANQGSEA. CDR3 sequence: CSVEEGAGELFF. The CDR3 DNA reads TGCAGCGTTGAAGAGGGCGCCGGGGAGCTGTTTTTT.

This chain uses TRBV20-1 with TRBJ2-7; 7 nucleotides match TRBD2. The germline CDR1 and CDR2 sequences are DFQATT and SNEGSKA (reference sequence). The CDR3 is made up of 14 amino acids. Losses at the gene ends were 4 bases for V and 0 bases for J; bases not matched to a gene: 6. CDR3 bases: TGCAGTGCTAATGAGCTAGCGGCCTCCTACGAGCAGTACTTC. Translating gives CSANELAASYEQYF.

The genes are TRBV12-3 or TRBV12-4 and TRBJ1-4; TRBD1 is a possible D gene (6 bases). Trimming cost V 7 bases and J 11 bases, with 20 bases left between them. The CDR3 is 14 amino acids. The CDR3 sequence is CASKPQGMDGKLFF. CDR3 bases: TGTGCCAGCAAACCACAGGGCATGGATGGTAAACTGTTTTTT.

The genes are TRBV12-3 or TRBV12-4 and TRBJ2-5, with D possibly matching TRBD1 (6 bases). CDR3 size: 14 residues. The V gene lost 6 bases and the J gene lost 1 base, with 12 bases spanning the gap. This CDR3 is CASRLGTIQETQYF. The CDR3 DNA is TGTGCCAGCAGACTCGGGACAATCCAAGAGACCCAGTACTTC.

This clonotype was counted a few times. V is TRBV6-2 or TRBV6-3 and J is TRBJ2-1, with a possible D match to TRBD2 (5 bases). The CDR3 is made up of 15 amino acids. The germline V and J ends were trimmed by 7 bases and 2 bases, with 15 bases remaining between them. Per the germline V gene, CDR1 is MNHEY and CDR2 is SVGEGT. The CDR3 DNA is TGTGCCAGCAAGATTCTCCCGGGAACCTACAATGAGCAGTTCTTC. Encoded protein: CASKILPGTYNEQFF.

The chain carries TRBV20-1 and TRBJ2-4; no firm D call. The CDR3 is 16 amino acids. V lost 1 base and J lost 5, with 18 bases in between. The V gene's germline CDR1 is DFQATT and CDR2 SNEGSKA (reference sequence). CDR3 protein: CSARVGGEFPQNIQYF. The CDR3 DNA reads TGCAGTGCTAGAGTGGGCGGAGAGTTTCCCCAAAACATTCAGTACTTC.

There are a few counts of this clonotype. This chain uses TRBV19 with TRBJ1-4; D possibly corresponds to TRBD1 (5 bases). CDR3 length: 14 amino acids. The germline V gene encodes CDR1 LNHDA and CDR2 SQIVND (reference sequence). The ends were cut back, 6 bases at V and 0 bases at J, with 8 bases in the middle. CDR3: CASRQETTNEKLFF. The CDR3 region has the DNA TGTGCCAGTAGACAGGAAACAACTAATGAAAAACTGTTTTTT.

This clonotype was seen a handful of times. The chain links TRBV6-5 to TRBJ1-1; no clear D gene. The CDR3 is 14 residues long. The V end lost 2 bases, the J end lost 5 bases, and 12 bases lay between the germline ends. Germline CDR1 is MNHEY and CDR2 is SVGAGI. CDR3: CASSYLEVGTEAFF. In DNA, the CDR3 is TGTGCCAGCAGTTACCTCGAAGTGGGGACTGAAGCTTTCTTT.

This clonotype has just a few counts. The chain carries TRBV15 and TRBJ2-1; D call uncertain. Trimming removed 0 bases from V and 5 bases from J, with 8 bases in between. Looked up from germline, CDR1 is LNHNV and CDR2 is YYDKDF (reference sequence). The length of the CDR3 is 14 residues. As DNA, the CDR3 is TGTGCCACCAGCAGAGATCGGAGCGACAATGAGCAGTTCTTC. Amino acids: CATSRDRSDNEQFF.

The chain employs TRBV7-8 and TRBJ2-7; 8 bases align to TRBD1. Germline loops: CDR1 SGHVS, CDR2 FQNEAQ. The CDR3 runs to 14 residues. Unmatched junction bases numbered 8, after V lost 1 base and J lost 9 bases. In DNA form, the CDR3 reads TGTGCCAGCAGCTTAGACAGGGGGAGCCGCGGGCAGTACTTC. It is translated as CASSLDRGSRGQYF.

This clonotype was seen more than once but under ten times. The chain has TRBV6-5 and TRBJ2-7, with D hard to call. Trimming took 1 base from V and 5 from J, leaving 12 bases between them. Germline V gives CDR1 MNHEY, CDR2 SVGAGI. The CDR3 loop spans 14 amino acids. The CDR3 spells CASSYFGQKDEQYF. DNA for the CDR3: TGTGCCAGCAGTTACTTCGGGCAGAAGGACGAGCAGTACTTC.

The chain couples TRBV15 to TRBJ2-2; possible D gene TRBD1, 6 bases. The CDR3 consists of 16 residues. V dropped 1 base and J dropped 11 bases, with 20 bases sitting between them. In germline, CDR1 is LNHNV, CDR2 YYDKDF (reference sequence). The CDR3 DNA reads as TGTGCCACCAGCAGAGTACGAGTTGGTGCAGGGGAAGAGCTGTTTTTT. Amino acid sequence: CATSRVRVGAGEELFF.